The 21 T cell receptor beta chains in this list originate from one sample, sequenced in a study of shared clonotypes between healthy human individuals. Clones were sequenced by immunoSEQ multiplex PCR, and TCRdb holds only the in-frame ones, with some missing. The table shows over 850,000 clones, with approximately 80% occurring only once. Sequenced: memory CD4+ T cells from PBMCs. The subset is: CD45RA-negative fraction. These receptor sequences come from a man between 18 and 29 years old in good health. Some clones in this sample may be carry-over from other donors' samples.

This chain uses TRBV7-9 with TRBJ2-5; weak D call: TRBD2 (5 bases). Germline V gene sequence: CDR1 SEHNR, CDR2 FQNEAQ (reference sequence). The CDR3 runs to 11 residues. With 8 bases removed from V and 5 bases from J, the gap between germline ends came to 9 bases. CDR3 amino acids: CASGLGETQYF. DNA for the CDR3: TGTGCCAGCGGACTCGGCGAGACCCAGTACTTC.

The rearrangement uses TRBV29-1 and TRBJ2-5; 11 bases are a match to TRBD2. The CDR3 length is 15 residues. CDR1 and CDR2 (germline): SQVTM, ANQGSEA. V lost 5 bases and J lost 1; bases outside the gene matches: 6. The CDR3 spells CSVRTSGSSQETQYF. CDR3 nucleotides: TGCAGCGTTCGTACTAGCGGGAGCTCCCAAGAGACCCAGTACTTC.

This rearrangement joins TRBV7-8 to TRBJ2-7; 11 nucleotides line up with TRBD2. Germline values: CDR1 SGHVS, CDR2 FQNEAQ. The J segment lost 3 bases and the V segment lost 1 base, leaving 8 bases of the junction unmatched. The CDR3 is 17 amino acids. DNA for the CDR3: TGTGCCAGCAGCTTAGTGGCGACTAGCGGGAACCACTACGAGCAGTACTTC. Its translation: CASSLVATSGNHYEQYF.

This CDR3 is CASSVGATGLYGYTF. The CDR3, as DNA: TGTGCCAGCAGCGTAGGGGCGACAGGATTATATGGCTACACCTTC. This chain uses TRBV9 with TRBJ1-2; possibly TRBD1 for D (6 bases). The CDR3 loop spans 15 amino acids. In germline, CDR1 is SGDLS, CDR2 YYNGEE. The ends were cut back, 0 bases at V and 5 bases at J, with 14 bases in the middle.

This clone showed up just a few times. The chain uses TRBV14 and TRBJ1-4; possible D gene TRBD1, 6 bases. Germline CDR1 is SGHDN and CDR2 is FVKESK. V lost 4 bases to trimming and J lost 0 bases, with 21 bases between them. The CDR3 sequence is 19 residues long. In DNA, the CDR3 is TGTGCCAGCAGCCGATTTGCAAGGACAGACTCCGCAACTAATGAAAAACTGTTTTTT. The encoded protein is CASSRFARTDSATNEKLFF.

The rearrangement uses TRBV10-3 and TRBJ2-3, with TRBD2 as a possible D gene (6 bases). The CDR3 length is 16 residues. V was trimmed by 3 bases and J by 6 bases, leaving 19 bases between them. CDR1 and CDR2 (germline): ENHRY, SYGVKD. CDR3 sequence reads: CAISDSMEGLADTQYF. As DNA, the CDR3 is TGTGCCATCAGTGATTCCATGGAGGGCCTAGCGGATACGCAGTATTTT.

In this sample, this clone turned up a few times. The gene calls are TRBV27 and TRBJ2-1, with D perhaps matching TRBD2 (6 bases). CDR3 size: 16 residues. V lost 3 bases and J 0 bases, leaving 12 bases between the germline ends. Germline lookup yields CDR1 MNHEY and CDR2 SMNVEV (reference sequence). The CDR3 loop reads CASSFIGGDSYNEQFF. CDR3 nucleotide sequence: TGTGCCAGCAGTTTCATAGGCGGGGACTCCTACAATGAGCAGTTCTTC.

The CDR3 spells CASSLEPQGEQFF. The CDR3 DNA sequence: TGTGCCAGCTCCCTAGAACCCCAGGGTGAGCAGTTCTTC. The gene calls are TRBV18 and TRBJ2-1; D might be TRBD1 (5 bases). CDR1 and CDR2 from the germline V gene are KGHSH and LQKENI. V lost 6 bases and J lost 9, with 15 bases in between. The CDR3 runs 13 residues.

This clone was counted a few times. The CDR3 is CASNPIGLAGVNQETQYF. The CDR3 DNA reads as TGTGCCAGCAACCCAATCGGACTAGCGGGAGTTAACCAAGAGACCCAGTACTTC. The chain has TRBV28 and TRBJ2-5; 13 positions match TRBD2. From germline, CDR1 is MDHEN and CDR2 SYDVKM. J gave up 0 bases and V 7 bases, and 11 bases lay outside the gene matches. The CDR3 spans 18 residues.

The J gene is TRBJ1-1, the V gene TRBV7-2; D is uncertain. This CDR3 region has 12 residues. The V end was cut by 3 bases, the J end by 0 bases, with 2 bases between. CDR1 is SGHTA, CDR2 FQGNSA, per germline. The CDR3 bases are TGTGCCAGCAGCTTTCTGAACACTGAAGCTTTCTTT. As protein: CASSFLNTEAFF.

The genes are TRBV6-6 and TRBJ2-7, with 9 bases identical to TRBD1. The J segment lost 4 bases and the V segment lost 5 bases, leaving 12 bases of the junction unmatched. Germline values: CDR1 MNHNY, CDR2 SVGAGI (reference sequence). The CDR3 contains 16 residues. CDR3 loop: CASSTRTGEANYEQYF. CDR3 bases: TGTGCCAGCAGTACCCGGACAGGGGAAGCCAATTACGAGCAGTACTTC.

V gene TRBV5-6 combines with J gene TRBJ2-1; D is unclear. This CDR3 is built from 12 residues. Deletions cut 3 bases from V and 5 bases from J, with 6 bases between. Germline CDR1 reads SGHDT; CDR2 reads YYEEEE. The CDR3 region has the DNA TGTGCCAGCAGCTACGTACACAATGAGCAGTTCTTC. Its translation is CASSYVHNEQFF.

This clone was found once. Other nucleotide sequences from this sample produce the same CDR3. This rearrangement joins TRBV7-9 to TRBJ1-1, with TRBD1 identical over 7 bases. This CDR3 is built from 15 residues. Losses at the gene ends were 5 bases for V and 1 base for J; bases not matched to a gene: 7. The germline V gene encodes CDR1 SEHNR and CDR2 FQNEAQ (reference sequence). This CDR3 reads CASSPRQGGNTEAFF. For the CDR3, the DNA is TGTGCCAGCAGCCCGAGACAGGGTGGGAACACTGAAGCTTTCTTT.

This chain links TRBV5-1 with TRBJ2-5, with 7 bases aligning to TRBD2. Germline lookup yields CDR1 SGHRS and CDR2 YFSETQ. V was pared by 0 bases and J by 5 bases, with 13 bases of the junction left unmatched. The CDR3 is made up of 17 amino acids. CDR3 coding DNA: TGCGCCAGCAGCTTGGGACCGGGAGGAAATCCGAGGGAGACCCAGTACTTC. Its protein product is CASSLGPGGNPRETQYF.

This clone was seen at least ten times. The chain carries TRBV7-6 and TRBJ2-1, with a possible D match to TRBD2 (6 bases). Between the trimmed V and J ends, which lost 1 base and 5 bases, there was a span of 15 bases. The CDR3 sequence is 16 residues long. Germline lookup yields CDR1 SGHVS and CDR2 FNYEAQ. Here the CDR3 reads CASSLGGGVQHNEQFF. The CDR3 region has the DNA TGTGCCAGCAGCTTAGGTGGCGGGGTGCAGCACAATGAGCAGTTCTTC.

The chain employs TRBV7-8 and TRBJ2-1; TRBD2 matches at 8 bases. CDR1 and CDR2 from the germline V gene are SGHVS and FQNEAQ. The CDR3 is 12 amino acids. The V gene end was trimmed by 6 bases and the J gene end by 10 bases; junction bases not matched to a gene: 5. The CDR3 protein is CASSRERGEQFF. The CDR3 nucleotides are TGTGCCAGCAGTCGAGAGCGGGGGGAGCAGTTCTTC.

A remark on this clone: This may come from a read error, since a much larger clone is one base off. The same CDR3 arises from other DNA sequences in this sample as well. This chain links TRBV5-6 with TRBJ2-5; 9 bases line up with TRBD1. From germline, CDR1 is SGHDT and CDR2 YYEEEE. J was trimmed by 5 bases and V by 5 bases; bases with no gene match: 4. CDR3 length equals 13 residues. CDR3 sequence reads: CASRRQGGETQYF. The CDR3 nucleotides are TGTGCCAGCAGGAGACAGGGGGGGGAGACCCAGTACTTC.

The sample holds one count of this clone. The chain carries TRBV6-4 and TRBJ2-1; 14 bases match TRBD2. CDR3 length: 17 amino acids. Germline CDR1 MRHNA, CDR2 SNTAGT. Trimming at V came to 2 bases and at J to 9 bases, leaving 9 bases not matched to a gene. The CDR3: CASSDAPGLAGVSEQFF. CDR3 DNA sequence: TGTGCCAGCAGTGACGCTCCGGGACTAGCGGGAGTGAGTGAGCAGTTCTTC.

Only one count was recorded for this clone. This chain uses TRBV10-3 with TRBJ1-1; a possible D gene is TRBD1 (5 bases). V was shortened by 3 bases and J by 6 bases, with 14 bases between the two germline ends. Germline V lookup: CDR1 ENHRY, CDR2 SYGVKD. This CDR3 region has 14 residues. The chain's CDR3 is CAISDLDKVAEAFF. CDR3 bases: TGTGCCATCAGTGATTTGGACAAGGTCGCTGAAGCTTTCTTT.

The chain employs TRBV14 and TRBJ1-2, with D perhaps TRBD1 (6 bases). CDR3 length equals 16 residues. V was trimmed by 0 bases and J by 3 bases, leaving 14 bases between them. Germline V lookup: CDR1 SGHDN, CDR2 FVKESK. CDR3 amino acids: CASSQDWGAPYYGYTF. In DNA form, the CDR3 reads TGTGCCAGCAGCCAAGATTGGGGGGCCCCCTACTATGGCTACACCTTC. The full variable domain, in which reference TRBV14 and TRBJ1-2 provide the parts outside the CDR3, is EAGVTQFPSHSVIEKGQTVTLRCDPISGHDNLYWYRRVMGKEIKFLLHFVKESKQDESGMPNNRFLAERTGGTYSTLKVQPAELEDSGVYFCASSQDWGAPYYGYTFGSGTRLTVV.

The chain uses TRBV11-2 and TRBJ2-5, with D possibly being TRBD1 (6 bases). Germline V CDR1 and CDR2: SGHAT, FQNNGV. The CDR3 is made up of 15 amino acids. V was pared by 5 bases and J by 5 bases, with 18 bases between. The chain's CDR3 is CASSPPGRDTETQYF. CDR3 nucleotide sequence: TGTGCCAGCAGCCCCCCGGGCCGGGACACCGAGACCCAGTACTTC. Using reference TRBV11-2 and TRBJ2-5 for the parts outside the CDR3, the full variable domain is EAGVAQSPRYKIIEKRQSVAFWCNPISGHATLYWYQQILGQGPKLLIQFQNNGVVDDSQLPKDRFSAERLKGVDSTLKIQPAKLEDSAVYLCASSPPGRDTETQYFGPGTRLLVL.